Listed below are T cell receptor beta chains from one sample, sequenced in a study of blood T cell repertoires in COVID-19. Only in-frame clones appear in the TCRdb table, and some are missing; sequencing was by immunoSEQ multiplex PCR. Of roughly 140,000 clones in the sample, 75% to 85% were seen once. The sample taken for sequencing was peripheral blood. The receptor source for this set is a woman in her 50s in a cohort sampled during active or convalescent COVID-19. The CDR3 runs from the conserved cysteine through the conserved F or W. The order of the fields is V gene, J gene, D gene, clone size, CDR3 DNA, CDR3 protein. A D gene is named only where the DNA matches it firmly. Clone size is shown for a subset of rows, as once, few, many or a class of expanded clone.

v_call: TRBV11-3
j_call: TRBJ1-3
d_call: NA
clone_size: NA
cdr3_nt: TGTGCCAGCAGCTTCCGGAGGCCTGTTCGGGTAACCTCTGGAAACACCATATATTTT
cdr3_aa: CASSFRRPVRVTSGNTIYF

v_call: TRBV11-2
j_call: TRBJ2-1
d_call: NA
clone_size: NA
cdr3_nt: TGTGCCAGCAGCTTCCTTTGGGGGGAGTCCTACAATGAGCAGTTCTTC
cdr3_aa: CASSFLWGESYNEQFF

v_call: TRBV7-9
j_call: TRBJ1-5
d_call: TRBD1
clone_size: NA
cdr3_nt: TGTGCCAGCAGCCGAGGATCATCCGGGACAGGGGGCTCTCAGCCCCAGCATTTT
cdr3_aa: CASSRGSSGTGGSQPQHF

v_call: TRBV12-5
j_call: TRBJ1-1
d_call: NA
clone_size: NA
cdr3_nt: TGTGCTAGTGGTTTGCCAGGCAACACTGAAGCTTTCTTT
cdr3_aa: CASGLPGNTEAFF

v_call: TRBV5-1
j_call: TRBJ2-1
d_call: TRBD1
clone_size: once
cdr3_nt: TGCGCCAGCAGCGTACCTGGACAGGGATACAATGAGCAGTTCTTC
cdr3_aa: CASSVPGQGYNEQFF

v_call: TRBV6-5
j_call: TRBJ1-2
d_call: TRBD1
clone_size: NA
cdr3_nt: TGTGCCAGCAGTTACGGGACAGGGGTTGGTGGCTACACCTTC
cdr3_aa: CASSYGTGVGGYTF

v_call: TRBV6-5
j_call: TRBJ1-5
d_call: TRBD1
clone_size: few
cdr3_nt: TGTGCCACATCATCAGGGGGCGTTCACCATCAGCCCCAGCATTTT
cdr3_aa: CATSSGGVHHQPQHF

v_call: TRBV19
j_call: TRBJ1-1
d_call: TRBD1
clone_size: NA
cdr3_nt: TGTGCCAGTATGTTGACAGGGCGACGGGACACTGAAGCTTTCTTT
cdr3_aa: CASMLTGRRDTEAFF

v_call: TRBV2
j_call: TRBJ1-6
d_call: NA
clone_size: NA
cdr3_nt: TGTGCCAGCAGTGATACAGGCAGGTTTTCACCCCTCCACTTT
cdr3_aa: CASSDTGRFSPLHF

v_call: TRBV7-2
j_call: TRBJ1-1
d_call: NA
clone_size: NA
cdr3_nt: TGTGCCAGCAGCGGATTACAGGGTTCTGAAGCTTTCTTT
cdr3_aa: CASSGLQGSEAFF

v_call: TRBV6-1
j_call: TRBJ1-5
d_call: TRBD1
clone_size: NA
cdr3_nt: TGTGCCAGCAGTGAAGTTACAGGGGCCCGGCAGCCCCAGCATTTT
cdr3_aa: CASSEVTGARQPQHF

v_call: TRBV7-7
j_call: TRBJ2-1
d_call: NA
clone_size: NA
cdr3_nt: TGTGCTAGCAGCTTAGCAGGACAGAAGCAGTTCTTC
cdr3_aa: CASSLAGQKQFF

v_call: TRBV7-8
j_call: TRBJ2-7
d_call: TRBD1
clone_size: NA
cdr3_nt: TGTGCCAGCAGCTTAATGACAGGGGACTACGAGCAGTACTTC
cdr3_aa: CASSLMTGDYEQYF

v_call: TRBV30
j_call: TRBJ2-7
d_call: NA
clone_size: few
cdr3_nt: TGTGCCTGGAGTGTAACAGGGTACGAGCAGTACTTC
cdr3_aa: CAWSVTGYEQYF

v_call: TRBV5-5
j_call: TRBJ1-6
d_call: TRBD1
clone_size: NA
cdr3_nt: TGTGCCAGCAGCTCAGGACAGGGTGATACTTCACCCCTCCACTTT
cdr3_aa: CASSSGQGDTSPLHF

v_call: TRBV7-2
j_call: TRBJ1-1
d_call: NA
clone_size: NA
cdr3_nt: TGTGCCAGCAGCTTAGTTGCACAGCTGAACACTGAAGCTTTCTTT
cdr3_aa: CASSLVAQLNTEAFF

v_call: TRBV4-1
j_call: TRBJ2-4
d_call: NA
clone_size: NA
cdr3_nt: TGCGCCAGCAGCCACCCAGAGGGGGTCTCGGCCAAAAACATTCAGTACTTC
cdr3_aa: CASSHPEGVSAKNIQYF

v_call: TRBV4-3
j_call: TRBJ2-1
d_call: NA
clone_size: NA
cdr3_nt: TGCGCCAGCAGCCAAGTTTGGGAAGCCAGGGGCAATGAGCAGTTCTTC
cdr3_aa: CASSQVWEARGNEQFF

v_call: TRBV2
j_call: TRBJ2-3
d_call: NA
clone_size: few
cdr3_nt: TGTGCCAGCACCCGGGGCGTTGGGGGCGATACGCAGTATTTT
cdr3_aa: CASTRGVGGDTQYF

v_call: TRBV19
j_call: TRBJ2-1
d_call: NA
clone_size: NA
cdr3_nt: TGTGCCAGCAGTCTGCTGGGGGGACCCAGGTACAATGAGCAGTTCTTC
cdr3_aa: CASSLLGGPRYNEQFF

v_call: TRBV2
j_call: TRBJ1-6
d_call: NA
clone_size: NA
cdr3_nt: TGTGCCAGCAGTGAGGAGGGGAGAGGTAGGTCACCCCTCCACTTT
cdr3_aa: CASSEEGRGRSPLHF

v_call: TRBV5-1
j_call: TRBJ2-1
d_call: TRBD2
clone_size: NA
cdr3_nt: TGCGCCAGCAGCCCTGACGGGACTAGCGCCAGGGGGCAGTTCTTC
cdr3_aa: CASSPDGTSARGQFF

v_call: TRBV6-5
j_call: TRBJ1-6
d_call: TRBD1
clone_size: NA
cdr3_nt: TGTGCCAGCAGCGGACAGGGAGATTCACCCCTCCACTTT
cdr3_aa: CASSGQGDSPLHF

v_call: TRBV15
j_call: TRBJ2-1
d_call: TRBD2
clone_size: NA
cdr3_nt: TGTGCCACCAGCAGACCCGGACTAGCGTCGTACAATGAGCAGTTCTTC
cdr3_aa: CATSRPGLASYNEQFF

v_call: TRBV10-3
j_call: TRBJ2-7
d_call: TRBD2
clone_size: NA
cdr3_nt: TGTGCCATCGGAGACTTAGCGGGGGTTACCTACGAGCAGTACTTC
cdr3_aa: CAIGDLAGVTYEQYF

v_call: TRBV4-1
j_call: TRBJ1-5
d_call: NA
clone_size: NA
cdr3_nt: TGCGCCAGCAGCCATGGAGGGTACCAGCCCCAGCATTTT
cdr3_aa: CASSHGGYQPQHF

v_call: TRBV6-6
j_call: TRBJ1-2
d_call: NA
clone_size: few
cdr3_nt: TGTGCCAGCACCACAGGCGTAGGGTATGGCTACACCTTC
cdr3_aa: CASTTGVGYGYTF

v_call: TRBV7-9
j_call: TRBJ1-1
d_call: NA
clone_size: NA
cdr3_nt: TGTGCCAGCAGCCTTCCACAGAACACTGAAGCTTTCTTT
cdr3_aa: CASSLPQNTEAFF

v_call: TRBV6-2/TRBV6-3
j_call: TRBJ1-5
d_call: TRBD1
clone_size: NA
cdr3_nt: TGTGCCAGCAGTTACTCGCGGGACAGGGGGCCCCTGCTCTATAGCAATCAGCCCCAGCATTTT
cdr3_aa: CASSYSRDRGPLLYSNQPQHF

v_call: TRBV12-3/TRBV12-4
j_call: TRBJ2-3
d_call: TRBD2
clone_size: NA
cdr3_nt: TGTGCCAGCAGTTCAACCCCCGGGACTAGCGGGCCGTTT
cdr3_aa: CASSSTPGTSGPF

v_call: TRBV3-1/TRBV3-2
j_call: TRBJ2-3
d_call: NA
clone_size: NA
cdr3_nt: TGTGCCAGCAGCCATAAGCGAACAATCACAGATACGCAGTATTTT
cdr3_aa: CASSHKRTITDTQYF

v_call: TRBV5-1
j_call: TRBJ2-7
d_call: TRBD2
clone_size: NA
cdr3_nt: TGCGCCAGCAAGCAAGCCGGACTAGCATCCTACGAGCAGTACTTC
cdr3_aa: CASKQAGLASYEQYF

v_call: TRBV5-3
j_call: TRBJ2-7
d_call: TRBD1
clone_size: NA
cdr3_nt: TGTGCCAGAAGGAAGGGACAGATTCACTACGAGCAGTACTTC
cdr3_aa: CARRKGQIHYEQYF

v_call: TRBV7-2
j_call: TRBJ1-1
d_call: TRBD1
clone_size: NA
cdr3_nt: TGTGCCAGCAGGACCTTCGCAGGGGGCAGTGGCACTGAAGCTTTCTTT
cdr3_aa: CASRTFAGGSGTEAFF

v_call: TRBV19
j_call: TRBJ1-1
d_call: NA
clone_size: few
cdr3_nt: TGTGCCAGTAGTACACAGGGAGTTGGTGAAGCTTTCTTT
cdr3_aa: CASSTQGVGEAFF

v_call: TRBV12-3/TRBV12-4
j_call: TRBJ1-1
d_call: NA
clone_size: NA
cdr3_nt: TGTGCCAGCAGTTTCGCAGGGGACACTGAAGCTTTCTTT
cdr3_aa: CASSFAGDTEAFF

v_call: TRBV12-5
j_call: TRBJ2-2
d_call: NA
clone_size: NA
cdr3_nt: TGTGCTAGTGGTTCGACCGTGAGCGGCGGGGCCGGGGAGCTGTTTTTT
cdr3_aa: CASGSTVSGGAGELFF

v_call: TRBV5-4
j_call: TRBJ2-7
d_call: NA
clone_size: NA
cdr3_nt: TGTGCCAGCAGCCCCGGGGGGAGGGGGGACGAGCAGTACTTC
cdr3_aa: CASSPGGRGDEQYF

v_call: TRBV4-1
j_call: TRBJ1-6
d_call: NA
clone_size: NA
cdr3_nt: TGCGCCAGCAGCCAATACGGAGACGGCTCCTATAATTCACCCCTCCACTTT
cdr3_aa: CASSQYGDGSYNSPLHF

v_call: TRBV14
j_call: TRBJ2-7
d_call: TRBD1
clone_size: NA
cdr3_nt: TGTGCCAGCAGCCAAGGACAGGGACCCTACGAGCAGTACTTC
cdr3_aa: CASSQGQGPYEQYF

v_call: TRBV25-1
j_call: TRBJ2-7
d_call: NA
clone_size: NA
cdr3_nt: TGTGCCAGCAGTGCTCCCGGTTCACCCCACGAGCAGTACTTC
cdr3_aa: CASSAPGSPHEQYF

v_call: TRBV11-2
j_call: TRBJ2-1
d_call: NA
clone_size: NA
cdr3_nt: TGTGCCAGCAGCTTAGGGGCGGGGTACAATGAGCAGTTCTTC
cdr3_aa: CASSLGAGYNEQFF

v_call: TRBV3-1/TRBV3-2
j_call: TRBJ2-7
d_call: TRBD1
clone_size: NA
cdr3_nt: TGTGCCAGCAGCCACGCACGGACAGGGAACCGCTACGAGCAGTACTTC
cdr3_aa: CASSHARTGNRYEQYF

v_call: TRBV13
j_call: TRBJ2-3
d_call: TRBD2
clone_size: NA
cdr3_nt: TGTGCCAGCAGCAGACTAGCGGGGGGCTGGTCAACAGATACGCAGTATTTT
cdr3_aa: CASSRLAGGWSTDTQYF

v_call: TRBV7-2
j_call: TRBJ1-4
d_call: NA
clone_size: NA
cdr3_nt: TGTGCCAGCAGCTTGCAGGCTAATGAAAAACTGTTTTTT
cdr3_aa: CASSLQANEKLFF

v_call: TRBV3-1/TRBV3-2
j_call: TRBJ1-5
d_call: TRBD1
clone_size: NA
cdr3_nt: TGTGCCAGCGGCCGGGGGACAGGGAGCAATCAGCCCCAGCATTTT
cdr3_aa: CASGRGTGSNQPQHF

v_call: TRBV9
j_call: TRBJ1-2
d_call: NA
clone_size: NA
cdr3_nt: TGTGCCAGCAGCGTTGGGGACTTACAGAACTATGGCTACACCTTC
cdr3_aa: CASSVGDLQNYGYTF

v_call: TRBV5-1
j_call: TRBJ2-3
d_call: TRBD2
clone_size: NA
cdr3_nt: TGCGCCAGCAGCTTGGGGCTAGCGGCAGATACGCAGTATTTT
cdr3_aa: CASSLGLAADTQYF

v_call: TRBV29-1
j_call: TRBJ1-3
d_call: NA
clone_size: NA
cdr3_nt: TGCGCTATCTCAGGGGAAGGGGGTGGAAACACCATATATTTT
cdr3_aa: CAISGEGGGNTIYF

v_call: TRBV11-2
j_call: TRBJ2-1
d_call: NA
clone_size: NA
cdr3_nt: TGTGCCAGCAGCTTCTTTATTGAGGCGGCGGGCTTCTCCTACAATGAGCAGTTCTTC
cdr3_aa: CASSFFIEAAGFSYNEQFF

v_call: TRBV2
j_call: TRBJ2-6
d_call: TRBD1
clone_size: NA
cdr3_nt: TGTGCCAGCGGATGGAGGACAGGTCGCTCTGGGGCCAACGTCCTGACTTTC
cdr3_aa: CASGWRTGRSGANVLTF

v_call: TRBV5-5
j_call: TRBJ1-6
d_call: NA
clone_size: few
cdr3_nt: TGTGCCAGCAGCTTGACCCCCTTAGGGGGAAATTCACCCCTCCACTTT
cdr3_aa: CASSLTPLGGNSPLHF

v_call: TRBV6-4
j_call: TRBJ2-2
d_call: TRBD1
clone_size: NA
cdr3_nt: TGTGCCAGCAGTGACGGGACAGGGGGCGCCGGGGAGCTGTTTTTT
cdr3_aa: CASSDGTGGAGELFF

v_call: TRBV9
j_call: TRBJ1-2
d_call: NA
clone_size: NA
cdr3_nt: TGTGCCAGCAGCGTAGTCGGGGGGAAGTACGGCTACACCTTC
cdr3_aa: CASSVVGGKYGYTF

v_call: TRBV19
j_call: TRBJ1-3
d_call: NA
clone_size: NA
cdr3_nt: TGTGCCAGTAGTAAGCGACTGAACTCTGGAAACACCATATATTTT
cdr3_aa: CASSKRLNSGNTIYF